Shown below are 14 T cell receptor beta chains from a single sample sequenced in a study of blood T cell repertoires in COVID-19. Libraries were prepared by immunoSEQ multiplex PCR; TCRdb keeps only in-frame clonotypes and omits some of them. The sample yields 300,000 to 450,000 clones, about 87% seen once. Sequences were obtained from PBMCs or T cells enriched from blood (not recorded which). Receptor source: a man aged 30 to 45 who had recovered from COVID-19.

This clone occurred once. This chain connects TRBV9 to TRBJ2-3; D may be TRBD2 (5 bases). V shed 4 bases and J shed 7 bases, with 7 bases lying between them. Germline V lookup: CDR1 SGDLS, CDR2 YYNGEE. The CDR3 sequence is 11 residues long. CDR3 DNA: TGTGCCAGCAGCCCGGGGAATACGCAGTATTTT. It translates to CASSPGNTQYF.

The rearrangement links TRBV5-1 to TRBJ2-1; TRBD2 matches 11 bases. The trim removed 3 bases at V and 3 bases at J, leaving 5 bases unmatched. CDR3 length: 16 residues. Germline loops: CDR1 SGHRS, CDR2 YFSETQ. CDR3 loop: CASSSNLAGGYNEQFF. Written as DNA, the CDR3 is TGCGCCAGCAGCTCTAACCTAGCGGGGGGCTACAATGAGCAGTTCTTC.

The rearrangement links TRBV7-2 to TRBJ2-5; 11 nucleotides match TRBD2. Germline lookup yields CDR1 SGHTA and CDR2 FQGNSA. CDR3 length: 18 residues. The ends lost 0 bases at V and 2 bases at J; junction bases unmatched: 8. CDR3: CASSLAPTSGASQETQYF. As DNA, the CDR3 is TGTGCCAGCAGCTTAGCGCCGACTAGCGGGGCGAGTCAAGAGACCCAGTACTTC.

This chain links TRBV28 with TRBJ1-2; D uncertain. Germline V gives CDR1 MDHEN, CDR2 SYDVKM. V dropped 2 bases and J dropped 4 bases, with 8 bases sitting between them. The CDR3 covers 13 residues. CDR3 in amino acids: CASSLSGPYGYTF. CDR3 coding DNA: TGTGCCAGCAGTTTAAGCGGGCCCTATGGCTACACCTTC.

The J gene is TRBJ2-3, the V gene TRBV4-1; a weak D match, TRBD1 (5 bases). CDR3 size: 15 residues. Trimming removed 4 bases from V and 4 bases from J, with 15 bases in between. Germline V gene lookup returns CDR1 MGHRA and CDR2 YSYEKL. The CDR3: CASSLIGMGPDTQYF. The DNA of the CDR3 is TGCGCCAGCAGCCTAATCGGAATGGGGCCAGATACGCAGTATTTT.

CDR3 in DNA: TGTGCCAGCTTTACAGGGTTAGGAGAGACCCAGTACTTC. Protein product: CASFTGLGETQYF. The chain uses TRBV6-5 and TRBJ2-5, with D maybe TRBD1 (6 bases). The V and J ends lost 8 bases and 4 bases respectively, with 14 bases between them. The CDR3 runs 13 residues. Looked up from germline, CDR1 is MNHEY and CDR2 is SVGAGI.

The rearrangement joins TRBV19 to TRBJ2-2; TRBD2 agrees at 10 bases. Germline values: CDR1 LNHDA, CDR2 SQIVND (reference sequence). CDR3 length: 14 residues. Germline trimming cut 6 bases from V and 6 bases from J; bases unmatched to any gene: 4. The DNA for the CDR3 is TGTGCCAGTAGGGGGACTAGCGTCGCCGGGGAGCTGTTTTTT. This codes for CASRGTSVAGELFF.

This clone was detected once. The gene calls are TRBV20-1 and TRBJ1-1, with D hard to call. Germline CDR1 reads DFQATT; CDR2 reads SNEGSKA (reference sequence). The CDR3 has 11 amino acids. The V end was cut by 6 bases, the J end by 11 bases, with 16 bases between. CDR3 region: CSATGNLGAFF. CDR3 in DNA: TGCAGTGCCACCGGAAACCTGGGCGCTTTCTTT.

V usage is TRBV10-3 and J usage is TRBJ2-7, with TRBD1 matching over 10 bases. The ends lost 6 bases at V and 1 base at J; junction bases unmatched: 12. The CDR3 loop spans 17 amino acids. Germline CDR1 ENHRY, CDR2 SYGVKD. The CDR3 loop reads CAIRSPGQGPTSYEQYF. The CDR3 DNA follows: TGTGCCATCAGGAGCCCGGGACAGGGGCCAACGTCCTACGAGCAGTACTTC.

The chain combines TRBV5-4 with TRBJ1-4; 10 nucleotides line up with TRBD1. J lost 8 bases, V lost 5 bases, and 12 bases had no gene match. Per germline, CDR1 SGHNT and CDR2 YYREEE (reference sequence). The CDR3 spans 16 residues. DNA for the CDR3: TGTGCCAGCAGTTACAACCCGGGACAGGGGCGCGAAAAACTGTTTTTT. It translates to CASSYNPGQGREKLFF.

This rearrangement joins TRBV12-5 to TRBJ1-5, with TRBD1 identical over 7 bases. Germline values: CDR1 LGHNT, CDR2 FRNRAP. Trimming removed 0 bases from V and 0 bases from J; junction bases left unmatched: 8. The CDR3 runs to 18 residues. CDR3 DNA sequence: TGTGCTAGTGGTTTGGTAAGGGCAGGGGGAGATAGCAATCAGCCCCAGCATTTT. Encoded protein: CASGLVRAGGDSNQPQHF.

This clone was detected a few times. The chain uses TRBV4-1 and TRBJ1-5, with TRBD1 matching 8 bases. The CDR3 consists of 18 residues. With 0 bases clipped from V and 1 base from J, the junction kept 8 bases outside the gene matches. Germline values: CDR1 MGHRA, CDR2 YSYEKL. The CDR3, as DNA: TGCGCCAGCAGCCAAGACCCGACAGGGGAAATAAGCAATCAGCCCCAGCATTTT. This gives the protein CASSQDPTGEISNQPQHF.

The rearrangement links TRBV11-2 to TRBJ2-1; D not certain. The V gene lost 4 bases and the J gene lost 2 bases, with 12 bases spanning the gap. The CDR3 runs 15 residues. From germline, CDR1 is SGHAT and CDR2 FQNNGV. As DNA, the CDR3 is TGTGCCAGCAGCTGGATTTTGACAACCTACAATGAGCAGTTCTTC. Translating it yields CASSWILTTYNEQFF.

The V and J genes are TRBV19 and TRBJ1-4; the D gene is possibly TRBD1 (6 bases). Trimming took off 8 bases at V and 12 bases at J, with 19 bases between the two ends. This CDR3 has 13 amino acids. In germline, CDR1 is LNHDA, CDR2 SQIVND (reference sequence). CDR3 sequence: CASSGQNMVELFF. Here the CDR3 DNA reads TGTGCCAGTTCAGGACAGAATATGGTAGAACTGTTTTTT.